Below are 19 T cell receptor beta chains sequenced from a single sample in a study of Ad26.COV2.S vaccination and SARS-CoV-2 variants. The data were produced by immunoSEQ multiplex PCR, yet TCRdb's version contains in-frame clones alone and is incomplete. The sample consists of approximately 480,000 clones, around 90% of them appearing once. The treatment is: 19 received Ad26.COV2.S at low or high dose, single or two shots; five or six received placebo; per-sample allocation not given. On day 63 after the first injection, vaccine and placebo recipients gave samples. The source was peripheral blood, collected in a trial of Ad26.COV2.S vaccine versus placebo. Source of these receptors: a person aged 18-60 years who received the Ad26.COV2.S COVID-19 vaccine or a placebo.

V and J are TRBV2 and TRBJ2-3; TRBD2 agrees at 14 bases. V shed 7 bases, J shed 0 bases, and the junction held 3 bases outside the gene matches. There are 16 residues in the CDR3. In germline, CDR1 is SNHLY, CDR2 FYNNEI. Written as DNA, the CDR3 is TGTGCCAGCATGGGACTAGCGGGAGTAAGCACAGATACGCAGTATTTT. Translation gives CASMGLAGVSTDTQYF.

The chain recombines TRBV6-1 with TRBJ1-3, with D perhaps TRBD1 (6 bases). The CDR3 sequence is 14 residues long. V was clipped by 1 base and J by 4 bases, with 8 bases between them. Germline-derived CDR1 and CDR2 are MNHNS and SASEGT. CDR3 nucleotide sequence: TGTGCCAGCAGTGAAGGAGGGACAGGAAACACCATATATTTT. Translating it yields CASSEGGTGNTIYF.

The chain links TRBV2 to TRBJ2-2; perhaps TRBD1 as D (5 bases). Germline V gives CDR1 SNHLY, CDR2 FYNNEI. Trimming shortened V by 6 bases and J by 5 bases, and 16 bases separated the two germline ends. This CDR3 comprises 15 residues. The CDR3 region has the DNA TGTGCCAGCAGCAAAGACAGACCCCGGACCGGGGAGCTGTTTTTT. Translated: CASSKDRPRTGELFF.

The V gene is TRBV7-2, the J gene TRBJ2-7, with D possibly matching TRBD1 (5 bases). There are 15 residues in the CDR3. CDR1 is SGHTA, CDR2 FQGNSA, per germline. V was shortened by 2 bases and J by 4 bases, with 15 bases between the two germline ends. The CDR3 sequence: CASSLTAGSAYEQYF. The CDR3 nucleotides are TGTGCCAGCAGCTTAACGGCAGGGTCGGCGTACGAGCAGTACTTC.

The CDR3 loop reads CASSTGPGGQPQHF. The CDR3, as DNA: TGTGCCAGTAGTACGGGCCCGGGAGGTCAGCCCCAGCATTTT. V and J are TRBV19 and TRBJ1-5, with D unclear. Germline CDR1 and CDR2: LNHDA and SQIVND (reference sequence). V shed 4 bases and J shed 6 bases, with 13 bases lying between them. The CDR3 covers 14 residues.

This chain connects TRBV9 to TRBJ2-7; perhaps TRBD2 as D (5 bases). From germline, CDR1 is SGDLS and CDR2 YYNGEE. The germline V and J ends were trimmed by 3 bases and 11 bases, with 15 bases remaining between them. This CDR3 spans 12 amino acids. The DNA for the CDR3 is TGTGCCAGCAGCGCCAAGGGCGGGCGAGAGTACTTC. Amino acid sequence: CASSAKGGREYF.

The chain joins TRBV6-5 to TRBJ1-3; D remains ambiguous. From germline, CDR1 is MNHEY and CDR2 SVGAGI. CDR3 length: 13 residues. V shed 5 bases and J shed 4 bases, with 9 bases lying between them. The CDR3 DNA sequence: TGTGCCAGCAGTCCCCGAGAGGGAAACACCATATATTTT. Translating gives CASSPREGNTIYF.

This clone was counted only a few times. V gene TRBV7-9 combines with J gene TRBJ1-2, with D hard to call. Per germline, CDR1 SEHNR and CDR2 FQNEAQ (reference sequence). Between the trimmed V and J ends, which lost 2 bases and 4 bases, there was a span of 17 bases. CDR3 length: 16 amino acids. Here the CDR3 DNA reads TGTGCCAGCAGCTTATCCCCGGCAGGACCGTTCTATGGCTACACCTTC. Translating it yields CASSLSPAGPFYGYTF.

V usage is TRBV2 and J usage is TRBJ2-1; TRBD2 aligns across 15 bases. The CDR3 is 20 residues long. Germline values: CDR1 SNHLY, CDR2 FYNNEI. V lost 2 bases, J lost 3 bases, and 11 bases stayed unmatched. CDR3: CASSEWEGLAGGGNYNEQFF. The CDR3, as DNA: TGTGCCAGCAGTGAATGGGAGGGACTAGCGGGGGGAGGGAACTACAATGAGCAGTTCTTC.

With regard to this clone: One end of the junction does not line up with germline, which may come from a read error. The chain uses TRBV7-8 and TRBJ1-3; a possible D gene is TRBD1 (5 bases). CDR3 length: 14 amino acids. From germline, CDR1 is SGHVS and CDR2 FQNEAQ. In DNA form, the CDR3 reads TGTGCCAGCATCGCGGGAGGGACTGGGAACACCATATATTTT. Protein sequence: CASIAGGTGNTIYF.

The V and J genes are TRBV5-8 and TRBJ2-3; TRBD1 matches at 8 bases. The CDR3 is made up of 15 amino acids. The germline V gene encodes CDR1 SGHTS and CDR2 YDEGEE. Unmatched junction bases numbered 10, after V lost 7 bases and J lost 3 bases. The CDR3 region has the DNA TGTGCCAGCTCCCTGGGACAGGCTCAAACAGATACGCAGTATTTT. Encoded protein: CASSLGQAQTDTQYF.

The CDR3 here is CASSSRKTNNRNEKLFF. CDR3 coding DNA: TGTGCCAGCAGCTCTAGAAAGACCAACAACAGGAACGAAAAACTGTTTTTT. J is TRBJ1-4 and V is TRBV7-9; possibly TRBD1 for D (5 bases). Germline V gene data show CDR1 as SEHNR and CDR2 as FQNEAQ (reference sequence). The length of the CDR3 is 17 residues. The V and J ends lost 4 bases and 8 bases respectively, with 23 bases between them. The full variable domain, completed using reference TRBV7-9 and TRBJ1-4, is DTGVSQNPRHKITKRGQNVTFRCDPISEHNRLYWYRQTLGQGPEFLTYFQNEAQLEKSRLLSDRFSAERPKGSFSTLEIQRTEQGDSAMYLCASSSRKTNNRNEKLFFGSGTQLSVL.

This chain uses TRBV5-4 with TRBJ2-4; 11 bases align to TRBD2. Germline trimming cut 4 bases from V and 1 base from J; bases unmatched to any gene: 10. Germline loops: CDR1 SGHNT, CDR2 YYREEE (reference sequence). The CDR3 loop spans 18 amino acids. CDR3 sequence reads: CASSGSGRAGMAKNIQYF. For the CDR3, the DNA is TGTGCCAGCAGCGGTAGCGGGAGGGCCGGGATGGCCAAAAACATTCAGTACTTC.

This chain's CDR3 is CAWSEGFGAGEQYF. DNA for the CDR3: TGTGCCTGGAGTGAGGGGTTTGGTGCAGGGGAGCAGTACTTC. The gene calls are TRBV30 and TRBJ2-7, with D possibly TRBD1 on 5 matching bases. CDR3 length: 14 amino acids. Per germline, CDR1 GTSNPN and CDR2 SVGIG (reference sequence). The germline V and J ends were trimmed by 1 base and 7 bases, with 17 bases remaining between them.

The J gene is TRBJ2-3, the V gene TRBV24-1, with a tentative D call TRBD2 (5 bases). Germline V gene lookup returns CDR1 KGHDR and CDR2 SFDVKD. Trimming removed 3 bases from V and 8 bases from J, with 23 bases in between. This CDR3 has 17 residues. CDR3 nucleotides: TGTGCCACCAGTGATCCGTCTGGGCGGGCCTCTCCCGGTACGCAGTATTTT. It encodes CATSDPSGRASPGTQYF.

The chain joins TRBV23-1 to TRBJ2-7; D is possibly TRBD1 (7 bases). TRBV23-1 is an open reading frame whose function is uncertain. The V gene lost 0 bases and the J gene lost 5 bases, with 26 bases spanning the gap. CDR3 length equals 19 residues. The CDR3 DNA reads as TGCGCCAGCAGTCAATCAAGTGATAATCAGGAGGGGGCGAACGACGAGCAGTACTTC. Amino acid sequence: CASSQSSDNQEGANDEQYF.

The V call is TRBV7-9, the J call TRBJ2-7; 14 bases map to TRBD2. CDR3 length: 20 amino acids. Germline loops: CDR1 SEHNR, CDR2 FQNEAQ (reference sequence). V trimming: 5 bases; J trimming: 2 bases; junction bases outside the gene matches: 17. The CDR3 loop is CASSKSPTGTSGSGAYEQYF. The CDR3 DNA is TGTGCCAGCAGCAAAAGTCCGACCGGGACTAGCGGGAGTGGGGCCTACGAGCAGTACTTC.

This rearrangement joins TRBV7-9 to TRBJ2-5; D uncertain. Germline lookup yields CDR1 SEHNR and CDR2 FQNEAQ (reference sequence). The CDR3 is 15 amino acids. Trimming removed 3 bases at V and 2 bases at J, with 13 bases between. The CDR3 nucleotides read TGTGCCAGCAGCTTTGGCCAGAACCATCAAGAGACCCAGTACTTC. This translates into CASSFGQNHQETQYF.

The rearrangement joins TRBV11-2 to TRBJ2-7, with TRBD1 matching 7 bases. Germline CDR1 and CDR2: SGHAT and FQNNGV. Losses at the gene ends were 5 bases for V and 2 bases for J; bases not matched to a gene: 3. The CDR3 is 13 amino acids. The CDR3 is CASSRGQAYEQYF. In DNA, the CDR3 is TGTGCCAGCAGCCGTGGACAGGCCTACGAGCAGTACTTC. The whole variable domain, filled in from reference TRBV11-2 and TRBJ2-7, reads EAGVAQSPRYKIIEKRQSVAFWCNPISGHATLYWYQQILGQGPKLLIQFQNNGVVDDSQLPKDRFSAERLKGVDSTLKIQPAKLEDSAVYLCASSRGQAYEQYFGPGTRLTVT.